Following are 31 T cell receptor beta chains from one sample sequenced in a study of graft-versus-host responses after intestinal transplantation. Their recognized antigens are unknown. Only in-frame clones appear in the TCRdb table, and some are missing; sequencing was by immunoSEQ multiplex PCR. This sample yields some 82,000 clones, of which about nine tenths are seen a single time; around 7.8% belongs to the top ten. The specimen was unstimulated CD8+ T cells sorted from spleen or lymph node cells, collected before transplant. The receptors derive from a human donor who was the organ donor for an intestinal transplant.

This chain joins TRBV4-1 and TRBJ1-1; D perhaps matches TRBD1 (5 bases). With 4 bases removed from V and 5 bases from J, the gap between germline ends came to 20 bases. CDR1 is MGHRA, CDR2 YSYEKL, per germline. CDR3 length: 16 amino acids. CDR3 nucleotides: TGCGCCAGCAGCCCTCTTCGAGAGGGGCAAAGAACTGAAGCTTTCTTT. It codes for CASSPLREGQRTEAFF.

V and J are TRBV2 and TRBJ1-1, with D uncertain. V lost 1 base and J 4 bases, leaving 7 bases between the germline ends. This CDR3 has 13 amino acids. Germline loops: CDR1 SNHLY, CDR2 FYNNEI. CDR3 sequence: CASSEVAATEAFF. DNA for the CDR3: TGTGCCAGCAGTGAAGTGGCGGCCACTGAAGCTTTCTTT.

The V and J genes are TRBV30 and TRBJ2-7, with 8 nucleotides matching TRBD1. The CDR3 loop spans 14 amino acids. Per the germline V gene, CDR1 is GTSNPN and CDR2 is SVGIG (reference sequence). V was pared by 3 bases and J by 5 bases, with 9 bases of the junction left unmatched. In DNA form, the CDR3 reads TGTGCCTGGAGGGGTGGGACAGGCATCGACGAGCAGTACTTC. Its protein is CAWRGGTGIDEQYF.

CDR3 sequence reads: CASSQERTGTGGSPLHF. CDR3 DNA: TGCGCCAGCAGCCAAGAAAGAACGGGGACAGGGGGTTCACCCCTCCACTTT. V gene TRBV4-1 combines with J gene TRBJ1-6; 11 bases are shared with TRBD1. The CDR3 covers 17 residues. Germline assignment: CDR1 MGHRA and CDR2 YSYEKL. J lost 9 bases, V lost 0 bases, and 7 bases had no gene match.

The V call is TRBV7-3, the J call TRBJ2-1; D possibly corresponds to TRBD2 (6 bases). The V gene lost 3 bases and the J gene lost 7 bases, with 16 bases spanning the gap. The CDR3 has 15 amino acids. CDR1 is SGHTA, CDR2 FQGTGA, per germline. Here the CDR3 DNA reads TGTGCCAGCAGCTTGCAGCCGGGAGCGCAGAATGAGCAGTTCTTC. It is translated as CASSLQPGAQNEQFF. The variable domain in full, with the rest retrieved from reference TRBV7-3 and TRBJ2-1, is GAGVSQTPSNKVTEKGKYVELRCDPISGHTALYWYRQSLGQGPEFLIYFQGTGAADDSGLPNDRFFAVRPEGSVSTLKIQRTERGDSAVYLCASSLQPGAQNEQFFGPGTRLTVL.

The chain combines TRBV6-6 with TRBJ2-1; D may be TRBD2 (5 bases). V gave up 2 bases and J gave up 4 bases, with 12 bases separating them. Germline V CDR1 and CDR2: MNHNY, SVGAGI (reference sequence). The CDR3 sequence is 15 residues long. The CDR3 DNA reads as TGTGCCAGCAGTTACCTTGGGGAGAAGTACAATGAGCAGTTCTTC. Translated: CASSYLGEKYNEQFF.

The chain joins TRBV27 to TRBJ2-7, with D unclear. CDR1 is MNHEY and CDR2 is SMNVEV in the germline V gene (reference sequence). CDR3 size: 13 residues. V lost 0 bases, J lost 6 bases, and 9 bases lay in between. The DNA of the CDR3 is TGTGCCAGCAGTTTATCTGGGGTTAGCGAGCAGTACTTC. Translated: CASSLSGVSEQYF.

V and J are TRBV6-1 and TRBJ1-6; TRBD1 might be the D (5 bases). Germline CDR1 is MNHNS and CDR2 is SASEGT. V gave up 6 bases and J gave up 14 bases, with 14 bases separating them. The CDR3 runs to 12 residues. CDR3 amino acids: CASRTRGQTLHF. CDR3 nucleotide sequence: TGTGCCAGCAGGACCCGGGGCCAGACCCTCCACTTT.

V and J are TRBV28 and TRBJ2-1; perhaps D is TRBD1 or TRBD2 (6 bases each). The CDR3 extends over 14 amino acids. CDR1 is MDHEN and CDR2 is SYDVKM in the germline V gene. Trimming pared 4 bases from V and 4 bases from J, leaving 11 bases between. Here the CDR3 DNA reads TGTGCCAGCAGTTCAGGGGAGGTATACAATGAGCAGTTCTTC. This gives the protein CASSSGEVYNEQFF.

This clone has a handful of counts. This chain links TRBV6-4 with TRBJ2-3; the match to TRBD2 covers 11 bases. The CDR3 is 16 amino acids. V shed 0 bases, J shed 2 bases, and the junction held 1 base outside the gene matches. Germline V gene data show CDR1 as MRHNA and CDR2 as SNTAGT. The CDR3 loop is CASSDSSGGATDTQYF. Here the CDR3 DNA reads TGTGCCAGCAGTGACTCTAGCGGGGGGGCCACAGATACGCAGTATTTT.

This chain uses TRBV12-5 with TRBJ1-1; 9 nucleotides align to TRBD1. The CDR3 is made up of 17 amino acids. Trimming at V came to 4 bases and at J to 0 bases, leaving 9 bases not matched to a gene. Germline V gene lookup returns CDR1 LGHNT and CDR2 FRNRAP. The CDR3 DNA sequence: TGTGCTAGTGGTTACTCCGGGACAGGGATCATGAACACTGAAGCTTTCTTT. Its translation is CASGYSGTGIMNTEAFF.

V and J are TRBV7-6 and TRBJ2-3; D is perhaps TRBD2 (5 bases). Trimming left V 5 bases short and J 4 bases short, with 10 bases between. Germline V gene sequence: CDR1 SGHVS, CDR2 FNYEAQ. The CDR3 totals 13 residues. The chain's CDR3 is CASSPSAADTQYF. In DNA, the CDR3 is TGTGCCAGCAGCCCCTCAGCGGCAGATACGCAGTATTTT.

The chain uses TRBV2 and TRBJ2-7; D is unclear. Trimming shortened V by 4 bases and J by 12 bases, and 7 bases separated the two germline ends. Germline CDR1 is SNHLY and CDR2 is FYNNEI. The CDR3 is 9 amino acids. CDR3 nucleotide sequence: TGTGCCAGCAGTGTTCCCCCGTACTTC. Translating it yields CASSVPPYF.

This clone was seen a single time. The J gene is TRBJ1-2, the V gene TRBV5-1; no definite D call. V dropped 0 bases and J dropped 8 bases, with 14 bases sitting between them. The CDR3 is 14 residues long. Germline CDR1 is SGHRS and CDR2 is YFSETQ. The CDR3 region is CASSLVGITEGYTF. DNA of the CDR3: TGCGCCAGCAGCTTGGTGGGAATCACGGAGGGCTACACCTTC. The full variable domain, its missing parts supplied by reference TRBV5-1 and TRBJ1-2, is KAGVTQTPRYLIKTRGQQVTLSCSPISGHRSVSWYQQTPGQGLQFLFEYFSETQRNKGNFPGRFSGRQFSNSRSEMNVSTLELGDSALYLCASSLVGITEGYTFGSGTRLTVV.

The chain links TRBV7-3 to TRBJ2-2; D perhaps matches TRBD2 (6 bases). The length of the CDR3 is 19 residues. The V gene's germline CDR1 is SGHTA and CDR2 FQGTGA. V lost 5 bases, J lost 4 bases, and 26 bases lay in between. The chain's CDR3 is CASSPILAAGPMGTGELFF. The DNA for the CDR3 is TGTGCCAGCAGCCCCATTTTGGCTGCGGGACCAATGGGCACCGGGGAGCTGTTTTTT.

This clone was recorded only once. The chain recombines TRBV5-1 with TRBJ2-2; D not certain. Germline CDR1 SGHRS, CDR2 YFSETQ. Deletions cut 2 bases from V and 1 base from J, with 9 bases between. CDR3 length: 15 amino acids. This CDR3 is CASSFVSGNTGELFF. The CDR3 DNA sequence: TGCGCCAGCAGCTTCGTTTCCGGGAACACCGGGGAGCTGTTTTTT. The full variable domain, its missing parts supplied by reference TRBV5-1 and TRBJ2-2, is KAGVTQTPRYLIKTRGQQVTLSCSPISGHRSVSWYQQTPGQGLQFLFEYFSETQRNKGNFPGRFSGRQFSNSRSEMNVSTLELGDSALYLCASSFVSGNTGELFFGEGSRLTVL.

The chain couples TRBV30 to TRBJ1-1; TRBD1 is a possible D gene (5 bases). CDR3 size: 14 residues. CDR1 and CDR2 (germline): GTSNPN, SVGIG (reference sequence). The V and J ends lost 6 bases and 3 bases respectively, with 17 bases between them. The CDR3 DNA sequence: TGTGCCTGTTCAAAAGGGGTTTGGGACACTGAAGCTTTCTTT. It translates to CACSKGVWDTEAFF.

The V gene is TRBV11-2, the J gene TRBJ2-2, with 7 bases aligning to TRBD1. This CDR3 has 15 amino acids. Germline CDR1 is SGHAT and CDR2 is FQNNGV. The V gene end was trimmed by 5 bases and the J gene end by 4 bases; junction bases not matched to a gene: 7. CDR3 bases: TGTGCCAGCAGCAAGTTACAGGGGTTCACCGGGGAGCTGTTTTTT. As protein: CASSKLQGFTGELFF.

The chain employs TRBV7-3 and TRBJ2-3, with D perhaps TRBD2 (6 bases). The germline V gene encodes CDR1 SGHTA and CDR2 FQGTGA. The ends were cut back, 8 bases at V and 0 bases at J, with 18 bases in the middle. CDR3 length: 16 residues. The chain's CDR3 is CASPSGFGSSTDTQYF. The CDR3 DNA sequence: TGTGCCAGCCCCAGCGGGTTCGGGTCTAGCACAGATACGCAGTATTTT.

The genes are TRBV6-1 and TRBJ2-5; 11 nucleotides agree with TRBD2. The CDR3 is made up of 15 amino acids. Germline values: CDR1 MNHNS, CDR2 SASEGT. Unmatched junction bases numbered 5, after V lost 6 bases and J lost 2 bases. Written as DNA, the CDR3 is TGTGCCAGCAGCCTTCTAGCGGGGGGACAAGAGACCCAGTACTTC. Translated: CASSLLAGGQETQYF.

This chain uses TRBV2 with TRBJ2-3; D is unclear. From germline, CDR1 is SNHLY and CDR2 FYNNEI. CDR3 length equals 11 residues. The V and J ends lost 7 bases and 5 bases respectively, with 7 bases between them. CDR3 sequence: CASTSGDTQYF. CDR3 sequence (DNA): TGTGCCAGCACTTCGGGAGATACGCAGTATTTT.

Written as DNA, the CDR3 is TGTGCCAGCAGTCCTGGGCCGGATAGCTCCTACGAGCAGTACTTC. Its translation is CASSPGPDSSYEQYF. The chain combines TRBV6-1 with TRBJ2-7; no clear D. This CDR3 has 15 residues. Trimming took 5 bases from V and 0 from J, leaving 14 bases between them. Per the germline V gene, CDR1 is MNHNS and CDR2 is SASEGT.

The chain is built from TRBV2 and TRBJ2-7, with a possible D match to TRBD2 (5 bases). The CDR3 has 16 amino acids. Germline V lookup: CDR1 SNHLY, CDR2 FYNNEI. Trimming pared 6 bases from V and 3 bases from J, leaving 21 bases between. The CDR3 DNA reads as TGTGCCAGCAGAGGATCGACGAACGGACTGATCTACGAGCAGTACTTC. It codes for CASRGSTNGLIYEQYF. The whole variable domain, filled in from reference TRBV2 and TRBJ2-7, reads EPEVTQTPSHQVTQMGQEVILRCVPISNHLYFYWYRQILGQKVEFLVSFYNNEISEKSEIFDDQFSVERPDGSNFTLKIRSTKLEDSAMYFCASRGSTNGLIYEQYFGPGTRLTVT.

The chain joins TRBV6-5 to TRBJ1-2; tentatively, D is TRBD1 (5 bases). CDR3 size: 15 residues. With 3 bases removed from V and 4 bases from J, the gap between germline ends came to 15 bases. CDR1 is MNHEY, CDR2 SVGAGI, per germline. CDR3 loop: CASSYDGGNLYGYTF. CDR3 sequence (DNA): TGTGCCAGCAGTTATGATGGGGGGAACCTCTATGGCTACACCTTC.

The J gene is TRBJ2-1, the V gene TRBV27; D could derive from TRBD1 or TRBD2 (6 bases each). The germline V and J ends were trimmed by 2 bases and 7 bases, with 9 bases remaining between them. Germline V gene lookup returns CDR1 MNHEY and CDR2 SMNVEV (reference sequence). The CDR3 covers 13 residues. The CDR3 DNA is TGTGCCAGCAGTTTAACGGGGGCTAATGAGCAGTTCTTC. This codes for CASSLTGANEQFF.

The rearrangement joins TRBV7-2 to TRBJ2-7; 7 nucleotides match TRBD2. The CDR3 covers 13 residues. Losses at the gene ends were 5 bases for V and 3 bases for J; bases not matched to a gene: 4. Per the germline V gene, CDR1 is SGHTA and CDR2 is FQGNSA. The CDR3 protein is CASSLAGDYEQYF. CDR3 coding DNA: TGTGCCAGCAGCCTCGCGGGGGACTACGAGCAGTACTTC.

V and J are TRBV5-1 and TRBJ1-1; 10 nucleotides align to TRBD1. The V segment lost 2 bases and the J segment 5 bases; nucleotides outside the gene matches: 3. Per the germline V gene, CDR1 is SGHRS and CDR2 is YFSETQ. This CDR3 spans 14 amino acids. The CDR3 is CASSLGTGETEAFF. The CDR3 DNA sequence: TGCGCCAGCAGCTTAGGGACAGGGGAAACTGAAGCTTTCTTT.

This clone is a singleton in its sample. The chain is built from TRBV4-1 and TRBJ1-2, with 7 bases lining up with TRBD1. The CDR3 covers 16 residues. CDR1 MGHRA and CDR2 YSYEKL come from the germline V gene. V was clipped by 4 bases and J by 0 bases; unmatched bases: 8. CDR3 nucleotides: TGCGCCAGCAGCCCCCAGGGACAGCCTACTAACTATGGCTACACCTTC. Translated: CASSPQGQPTNYGYTF.

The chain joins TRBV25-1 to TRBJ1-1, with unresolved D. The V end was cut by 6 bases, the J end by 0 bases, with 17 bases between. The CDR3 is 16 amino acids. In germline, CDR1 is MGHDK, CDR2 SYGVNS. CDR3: CASSNSQISMNTEAFF. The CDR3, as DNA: TGTGCCAGCAGCAATTCACAGATTTCCATGAACACTGAAGCTTTCTTT. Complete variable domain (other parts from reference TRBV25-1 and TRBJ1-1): EADIYQTPRYLVIGTGKKITLECSQTMGHDKMYWYQQDPGMELHLIHYSYGVNSTEKGDLSSESTVSRIRTEHFPLTLESARPSHTSQYLCASSNSQISMNTEAFFGQGTRLTVV.

The CDR3 DNA sequence: TGTGCCAGCAGTTTGGGGGGGTTTACCTACGAGCAGTACTTC. It codes for CASSLGGFTYEQYF. The chain links TRBV27 to TRBJ2-7, with 7 bases aligning to TRBD2. From germline, CDR1 is MNHEY and CDR2 SMNVEV (reference sequence). This CDR3 has 14 residues. Germline trimming cut 3 bases from V and 2 bases from J; bases unmatched to any gene: 4.

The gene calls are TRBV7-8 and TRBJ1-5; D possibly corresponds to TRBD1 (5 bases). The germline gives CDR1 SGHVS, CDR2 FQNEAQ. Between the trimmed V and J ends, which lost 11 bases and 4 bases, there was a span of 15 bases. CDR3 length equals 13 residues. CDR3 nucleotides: TGTGCCGTAGCTGGGGCCCTTAATCAGCCCCAGCATTTT. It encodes CAVAGALNQPQHF.